Listed below are T cell receptor beta chains from one sample, sequenced in a study of blood T cells in healthy people across ages. TCRdb recomputed calls from the 5' RACE reads with MiXCR, one row per CDR3 protein. Of roughly 1 million distinct CDR3 sequences listed, roughly a quarter were seen once; the top ten hold about 0.69%. This same sample was also taken into another study, of T cells of mothers and their children.

The sample consisted of blood. The receptors were sampled from a girl aged 2 to 9 in good health. Each CDR3 is given with its conserved first and last residue. The order of the fields is V gene, clone size, J gene, D gene, CDR3 protein, CDR3 DNA. A D gene is named only where the DNA matches it firmly. The size field is filled for only some rows; it gives once, few, many or a size class.

>TRBV7-3|-|TRBJ2-7|-
CASSLRGRAPSYEQYF
TGTGCCAGCAGCTTACGGGGAAGGGCCCCATCCTACGAGCAGTACTTC
>TRBV20-1|once|TRBJ2-1|TRBD2
CSASDEVASGTYDNEQFF
TGCAGTGCTAGTGATGAAGTGGCTAGCGGGACCTATGACAATGAGCAGTTCTTC
>TRBV10-3|-|TRBJ2-7|-
CAMSVQGWHDEQYF
TGTGCCATGAGTGTCCAGGGGTGGCACGACGAGCAGTACTTC
>TRBV11-3|few|TRBJ2-5|-
CASSLGARIQETQYF
TGTGCCAGCAGCTTAGGGGCGAGAATCCAAGAGACCCAGTACTTC
>TRBV7-2|-|TRBJ2-7|TRBD1
CASRNRTGKRGQYF
TGTGCCAGCAGAAACCGGACAGGGAAGAGGGGGCAGTACTTC
>TRBV11-3|-|TRBJ1-2|-
CASSFHGGLDGYTF
TGTGCCAGCAGCTTCCACGGGGGCTTAGATGGCTACACCTTC
>TRBV9|-|TRBJ2-3|-
CASKGLSTDTQYF
TGTGCCAGCAAGGGACTCAGCACAGATACGCAGTATTTT
>TRBV19|-|TRBJ2-3|TRBD2
CASSIVGGEGDTQYF
TGTGCCAGTAGTATAGTTGGCGGGGAGGGAGATACGCAGTATTTT
>TRBV10-3|few|TRBJ2-3|TRBD1
CAIKVRGRVESTDTQYF
TGTGCCATCAAGGTGAGGGGGCGAGTGGAGAGCACAGATACGCAGTATTTT
>TRBV6-1|few|TRBJ1-6|TRBD1
CASTGQGSGSPLHF
TGTGCCAGCACCGGACAGGGCTCTGGTTCACCCCTCCACTTT
>TRBV3-1|few|TRBJ2-2|TRBD2
CASSPPGLAGAGELFF
TGTGCCAGCAGCCCCCCGGGACTAGCGGGGGCCGGGGAGCTGTTTTTT
>TRBV18|few|TRBJ2-5|-
CASCYRSQETQYF
TGTGCCAGCTGCTACAGGAGCCAAGAGACCCAGTACTTC
>TRBV7-9|few|TRBJ2-7|TRBD2
CASSHLRWGRAYEQYF
TGTGCCAGCAGCCACCTAAGATGGGGGAGGGCTTACGAGCAGTACTTC
>TRBV10-3|few|TRBJ2-1|-
CAIGPPAGDEQFF
TGTGCCATCGGACCCCCCGCTGGCGATGAGCAGTTCTTC
>TRBV7-2|few|TRBJ2-5|TRBD2
CASSLGLAGPAVQETQYF
TGTGCCAGCAGCTTAGGCCTAGCGGGCCCGGCAGTCCAAGAGACCCAGTACTTC
>TRBV29-1|-|TRBJ2-3|TRBD2
CSVEDGLAGADTQYF
TGCAGCGTTGAAGATGGTCTAGCGGGGGCGGATACGCAGTATTTT
>TRBV12-3/TRBV12-4|-|TRBJ2-4|-
CASSLGPTIQYF
TGTGCCAGCAGTTTAGGACCAACTATTCAGTACTTC
>TRBV7-2|-|TRBJ2-1|-
CASSLEGNRAARQFF
TGTGCCAGCAGCTTAGAAGGAAACAGGGCGGCGCGGCAGTTCTTC
>TRBV11-2|-|TRBJ2-4|-
CASSLEGNLAKNIQYF
TGTGCCAGCAGCTTAGAGGGTAATCTAGCCAAAAACATTCAGTACTTC
>TRBV14|once|TRBJ1-2|-
CASSQGGIYGYTF
TGTGCCAGCAGCCAAGGAGGAATCTATGGCTACACCTTC
>TRBV7-2|-|TRBJ2-7|TRBD2
CASRAGGTYEQYF
TGTGCCAGCCGAGCGGGAGGAACCTACGAGCAGTACTTC
>TRBV5-1|-|TRBJ2-7|-
CASSLDRQRTSYEQYF
TGCGCCAGCAGCTTGGATAGACAACGAACCTCCTACGAGCAGTACTTC
>TRBV27|-|TRBJ1-1|-
CAISLQGTWDTEAFF
TGTGCCATCAGTTTACAGGGAACATGGGACACTGAAGCTTTCTTT
>TRBV4-3|-|TRBJ2-6|-
CASSQDWVSGANVLTF
TGCGCCAGCAGCCAAGATTGGGTATCTGGGGCCAACGTCCTGACTTTC
>TRBV29-1|few|TRBJ1-3|TRBD1
CSVEVRTGTGNTTYF
TGCAGCGTTGAAGTTAGGACAGGGACTGGAAACACCACATATTTT
>TRBV18|-|TRBJ2-7|TRBD1
CASSELNDRAYEQYF
TGTGCCAGCTCCGAGCTAAATGACAGGGCCTACGAGCAGTACTTC
>TRBV29-1|once|TRBJ2-7|TRBD1
CSVEVGTVFYEQYF
TGCAGCGTTGAGGTAGGGACAGTCTTTTACGAGCAGTACTTC
>TRBV4-1|-|TRBJ2-2|-
CASSQGRGPGELFF
TGCGCCAGCAGCCAGGGTAGGGGTCCCGGGGAGCTGTTTTTT
>TRBV2|-|TRBJ1-2|TRBD1
CASSVEARGSGGYTF
TGTGCCAGCAGTGTTGAGGCCAGGGGGTCAGGCGGCTACACCTTC
>TRBV11-2|-|TRBJ2-3|TRBD1
CASSYRGRDTQYF
TGTGCCAGCAGCTACAGGGGGCGAGATACGCAGTATTTT
>TRBV2|-|TRBJ2-2|-
CASSPKADNTGELFF
TGTGCCAGCAGCCCCAAAGCGGATAACACCGGGGAGCTGTTTTTT
>TRBV9|few|TRBJ1-1|-
CASSVEGSGSTEAFF
TGTGCCAGCAGCGTAGAAGGATCTGGTAGCACTGAAGCTTTCTTT
>TRBV20-1|many|TRBJ2-5|TRBD2
CSARETSGQETQYF
TGCAGTGCTAGAGAGACTAGCGGACAAGAGACCCAGTACTTC
>TRBV7-2|-|TRBJ2-3|TRBD1
CASSLVWTGSTDTQYF
TGTGCCAGCAGCTTAGTGTGGACAGGAAGTACAGATACGCAGTATTTT
>TRBV5-1|-|TRBJ2-3|-
CASSLATPSTDTQYF
TGCGCCAGCAGCTTGGCGACACCTAGCACAGATACGCAGTATTTT
>TRBV11-1|-|TRBJ1-1|TRBD1
CASSLGRGGPEAFF
TGTGCCAGCAGCTTAGGACGAGGGGGCCCTGAAGCTTTCTTT
>TRBV10-2|-|TRBJ2-7|-
CASTFGGSETYEQYF
TGCGCCAGCACCTTCGGGGGTAGCGAGACCTACGAGCAGTACTTC
>TRBV27|few|TRBJ2-7|TRBD1
CASSLLVGTGWEQYF
TGTGCCAGCAGTTTACTTGTCGGGACAGGGTGGGAGCAGTACTTC
>TRBV14|few|TRBJ2-5|-
CASSRQENQETQYF
TGTGCCAGCAGCCGACAGGAAAATCAAGAGACCCAGTACTTC
>TRBV20-1|-|TRBJ2-5|-
CSATGSKTQYF
TGCAGTGCGACAGGCTCGAAGACCCAGTACTTC
>TRBV2|-|TRBJ2-1|TRBD2
CASKVASGDNEQFF
TGTGCCAGCAAGGTGGCTAGCGGGGACAATGAGCAGTTCTTC
>TRBV29-1|-|TRBJ2-2|-
CSVIPTNTGELFF
TGCAGCGTTATCCCGACTAACACCGGGGAGCTGTTTTTT
>TRBV2|few|TRBJ2-1|-
CASSERVSYNEQFF
TGTGCCAGCAGTGAGCGGGTCTCCTACAATGAGCAGTTCTTC
>TRBV5-6|few|TRBJ1-1|-
CASSNPRGRTEAFF
TGTGCCAGCAGCAACCCCAGGGGAAGGACTGAAGCTTTCTTT
>TRBV27|-|TRBJ2-1|-
CASSLQHSTGYNEQFF
TGTGCCAGCAGTTTACAACACTCAACGGGCTACAATGAGCAGTTCTTC
>TRBV27|-|TRBJ2-7|-
CASSFGINYEQYF
TGTGCCAGCAGTTTTGGGATAAACTACGAGCAGTACTTC
>TRBV7-2|-|TRBJ2-2|TRBD1
CASNRDREVGELFF
TGTGCCAGCAACCGGGACAGGGAAGTCGGGGAGCTGTTTTTT
>TRBV4-2|-|TRBJ2-5|-
CASSQDTARETQYF
TGTGCCAGCAGCCAAGACACAGCGCGGGAGACCCAGTACTTC